This is a list of T cell receptor beta chains from one sample in a study of naive and memory T cell subsets. MiXCR, applied by TCRdb to the UMI-ligation and nested PCR reads, yields one record per CDR3 protein. The data show around 90,000 distinct CDR3 sequences, with 7% seen just once and 1.6% held by the top ten. The sequencing sample was made of central memory CD4+ T cells from blood. The receptors derive from a human donor in good health. The CDR3 runs from the conserved cysteine through the conserved F or W. The order of the fields is CDR3 length, V gene, J gene, CDR3 protein.

length: 13; V: TRBV9; J: TRBJ2-7; CDR3: CASSLDRGYEQYF
length: 13; V: TRBV18; J: TRBJ2-5; CDR3: CASSPQRGETQYF
length: 14; V: TRBV6-6; J: TRBJ2-1; CDR3: CASSYARDYNEQFF
length: 13; V: TRBV19; J: TRBJ1-1; CDR3: CASSTRADTEAFF
length: 19; V: TRBV15; J: TRBJ1-3; CDR3: CATSTWKGLTGSSGNTIYF
length: 18; V: TRBV20-1; J: TRBJ2-7; CDR3: CSAREGLAGAAGYYEQYF
length: 13; V: TRBV4-3; J: TRBJ1-6; CDR3: CASSQDTNSPLHF
length: 14; V: TRBV7-9; J: TRBJ1-1; CDR3: CAGARTESNTEAFF
length: 14; V: TRBV12-3/TRBV12-4; J: TRBJ2-6; CDR3: CASRSRDGANVLTF
length: 15; V: TRBV12-3/TRBV12-4; J: TRBJ1-1; CDR3: CASSPSGTKGTEAFF
length: 15; V: TRBV28; J: TRBJ1-5; CDR3: CASGRYGASNQPQHF
length: 12; V: TRBV28; J: TRBJ1-4; CDR3: CASSFISEKLFF
length: 13; V: TRBV7-3; J: TRBJ2-3; CDR3: CASSLTSGDTQYF
length: 17; V: TRBV11-2; J: TRBJ1-5; CDR3: CASSLDRANGRNQPQHF
length: 15; V: TRBV15; J: TRBJ2-4; CDR3: CATSREQGFPGIQYF
length: 14; V: TRBV7-2; J: TRBJ2-3; CDR3: CASSRSGVTDTQYF
length: 15; V: TRBV11-1; J: TRBJ2-1; CDR3: CASSLEVRAGGEQFF
length: 15; V: TRBV2; J: TRBJ2-3; CDR3: CASAGKGTSADTQYF